The next 5 T cell receptor beta chains were all read from a single sample in a study of T-cell reconstitution after alpha-beta-depleted transplantation in children listed by TCRdb under 2016. The library relied on PCR. Sequenced using an Illumina HiSeq 2500. To normalize quantification of the TCRbeta repertoire, the TCR libraries were built with molecular barcoding that relied on unique molecular identifiers. TCRdb reworked the public reads: Q25 trimming with fastp, MiXCR clone assembly, productive beta chains retained. All rows with the same CDR3 protein become a single entry with the most common DNA and genes. A total of a few hundred thousand distinct CDR3 sequences appear in this sample, about a quarter of them only once. About a third of the sample is held by the ten biggest clonotypes. The intended sense of this specimen's treatment or condition label: allogeneic hematopoietic cell transplantation with graft depleted of TCRalphabeta T cells and CD19 B cells.

The starting material was PBMCs, obtained before TCRalphabeta/CD19-depleted stem cell transplant. The receptors here all came from a boy under two years old with Wiskott-Aldrich syndrome, due to receive a stem cell transplant.

This clonotype occurred a few times. This chain joins TRBV20-1 and TRBJ2-3; D is unclear. Trimming pared 6 bases from V and 0 bases from J, leaving 10 bases between. This CDR3 is 13 amino acids long. Germline V lookup: CDR1 DFQATT, CDR2 SNEGSKA (reference sequence). The CDR3 DNA sequence: TGCAGTGCCCGTCCAGCTAGCACAGATACGCAGTATTTT. Amino acids: CSARPASTDTQYF.

The chain recombines TRBV10-2 with TRBJ2-2; 7 bases are shared with TRBD2. CDR1 and CDR2 (germline): WSHSY, SAAADI. The CDR3 spans 17 residues. V lost 2 bases, J lost 5 bases, and 11 bases stayed unmatched. Here the CDR3 DNA reads TGCGCCAGCAGTGAGGGGGGGGGAGGCGTATGGACCGGGGAGCTGTTTTTT. Its translation is CASSEGGGGVWTGELFF.

The gene calls are TRBV20-1 and TRBJ2-7, with D possibly matching TRBD1 (6 bases). V was cut by 3 bases and J by 3 bases, with 12 bases left in between. CDR3 length: 13 residues. The germline CDR1 and CDR2 sequences are DFQATT and SNEGSKA (reference sequence). CDR3 nucleotides: TGCAGTGCTAGTAGGCAGGGGAACTACGAGCAGTACTTC. Amino acids: CSASRQGNYEQYF.

This clonotype was observed a handful of times. The chain uses TRBV10-3 and TRBJ2-7; D is undetermined. CDR3 length equals 14 residues. CDR1 is ENHRY, CDR2 SYGVKD, per germline. The V and J ends lost 3 bases and 0 bases respectively, with 9 bases between them. The CDR3 bases are TGTGCCATCAGTGATTCCAGACTCTCCTACGAGCAGTACTTC. It is translated as CAISDSRLSYEQYF.

This clonotype showed up just a few times. The genes are TRBV10-3 and TRBJ2-7, with D maybe TRBD2 (6 bases). CDR1 is ENHRY, CDR2 SYGVKD, per germline. Trimming removed 0 bases from V and 4 bases from J, with 19 bases in between. The CDR3 runs 17 residues. The CDR3 spells CAISESMVAGRGYEQYF. In DNA form, the CDR3 reads TGTGCCATCAGTGAGTCTATGGTAGCCGGGAGAGGTTACGAGCAGTACTTC.